This TCR beta chain comes out of a study of T cell repertoires in cytomegalovirus infection. Notes on the study in general: In two of eight donors, the top clonotype was HLA-C-restricted CMV-specific.

The CDR3 contains 16 residues. The V gene's germline CDR1 is SSHAT and CDR2 FNYEAQ (reference sequence). In regard to this clonotype: Its antigen is unidentified. The junction differs from germline at one of its ends, possibly a read error.

TCRdb itself ran the reads through MiXCR, one entry per CDR3 protein. The sample contains roughly 800,000 distinct CDR3 sequences, around 29% of which appear only once. The gene calls are TRBV7-7 and TRBJ2-5, with TRBD2 matching 12 bases. The sequence came from a human donor in good health (CMV status not recorded). Some clones in this sample may be carry-over from other donors' samples. This specimen consisted of cultured CD8+ T cells from PBMCs, obtained from culture after CMV antigen stimulation. CDR3 region: CASSSTSGGPIETQYF. The CDR3 coding sequence is TGTGCTAGCAGCTCGACTAGCGGGGGCCCCATAGAGACCCAGTACTTC.